The 23 T cell receptor beta chains reported below all come from one sample, sequenced in a study of T cell clonality in common variable immunodeficiency. Antigens of these TCRs are unknown. Assay: immunoSEQ multiplex PCR; the TCRdb copy retains only in-frame clones and omits some. The sample includes around 19,000 clones, none of them occurring once. Findings and caveats of the study: In common variable immunodeficiency, TCR beta chains reportedly carried fewer deletions and N-nucleotide insertions.

Specimen: peripheral blood mononuclear cells. Receptor source: a human donor with common variable immunodeficiency.

The CDR3 bases that were read are TGCAGTGCTAGAACAAGTCTAGCGTACTACGAG. Protein: CSARTSLAYYE. The complete CDR3 protein is CSARTSLAYYEQYF. This chain links TRBV20-1 with TRBJ2-7; a weak D match, TRBD2 (6 bases). The observed sequence ends 3 residues before the CDR3 terminus, with the missing tail filled in from the germline J gene. The CDR3 has 14 amino acids. Germline CDR1 reads DFQATT; CDR2 reads SNEGSKA (reference sequence). V was pared by 2 bases and J by 3 bases, with 14 bases between.

Concerning this clone itself: An end of the junction does not agree with germline; a read error may underlie this. Read coverage stops 3 residues before the CDR3 terminus; the germline J gene supplies the remainder. This rearrangement joins TRBV7-7 to TRBJ2-5; no firm D call. The germline gives CDR1 SSHAT, CDR2 FNYEAQ (reference sequence). The CDR3 totals 14 residues. The CDR3 bases that were read are TGTGCTAGCAGCTTAGCTCTCGGGTCAGAGACC. Translating gives CASSLALGSET. The complete CDR3 sequence is CASSLALGSETQYF.

This clone was counted ten times or more. The CDR3 end lies 3 residues beyond the end of the read and is filled in from the germline J gene. This chain uses TRBV6-2 or TRBV6-3 with TRBJ2-2; D is perhaps TRBD2 (5 bases). Trimming cost V 10 bases and J 2 bases, with 14 bases left between them. Germline CDR1 MNHEY, CDR2 SVGEGT. This CDR3 is 14 amino acids long. CDR3 amino acids: CATGLAQNTGELFF. The sequenced CDR3 bases are TGTGCCACCGGGCTAGCACAAAACACCGGGGAG.

Regarding this clone: The read finishes 3 residues shy of the CDR3 end, and the germline J gene is used to complete it. This chain connects TRBV19 to TRBJ1-3; D might be TRBD1 (6 bases). CDR3 length equals 14 residues. CDR1 and CDR2 from the germline V gene are LNHDA and SQIVND (reference sequence). V gave up 7 bases and J gave up 0 bases, with 10 bases separating them. The CDR3 spells CASKQGRSGNTIYF. Partial CDR3 DNA: TGTGCCAGTAAGCAGGGGCGCTCTGGAAACACC.

At least ten counts were recorded for this clone. Incomplete CDR3 DNA: TGTGCCAGTAAGTCCAGGGCAGAGACC. The encoded protein is CASKSRAET. The entire CDR3 protein is CASKSRAETQYF. The chain combines TRBV19 with TRBJ2-5; weak D call: TRBD1 (5 bases). The read ends 3 residues before the CDR3 terminus; that terminus is restored from the germline J gene. The CDR3 is made up of 12 amino acids. The V end lost 7 bases, the J end lost 4 bases, and 10 bases lay between the germline ends. Germline values: CDR1 LNHDA, CDR2 SQIVND (reference sequence).

A few counts support this clone. The read terminates 3 residues ahead of where the CDR3 ends, so the germline J gene completes it. This chain joins TRBV19 and TRBJ2-3; possibly TRBD2 for D (6 bases). V lost 4 bases and J lost 3, with 17 bases in between. The germline V gene encodes CDR1 LNHDA and CDR2 SQIVND (reference sequence). The CDR3 loop spans 16 amino acids. Here the CDR3 reads CASSKGQVAGTDTQYF. The CDR3 bases that were read are TGTGCCAGTAGTAAAGGGCAGGTCGCGGGAACAGATACG.

A few counts support this clone. Read sequence stops 3 residues before the CDR3 end, and the germline J gene provides the missing end. The genes are TRBV11-2 and TRBJ2-5, with D perhaps TRBD1 (5 bases). CDR1 is SGHAT and CDR2 is FQNNGV in the germline V gene. The CDR3 spans 13 residues. Deletions cut 3 bases from V and 5 bases from J, with 10 bases between. The sequenced part of the CDR3 DNA is TGTGCCAGCAGCTTTCGACAGTGGGAGACC. Its protein is CASSFRQWET. The entire CDR3 is CASSFRQWETQYF.

The sample holds many counts of this clone. Sequencing ends 3 residues short of the CDR3 end; the germline J gene provides the rest. The chain has TRBV5-1 and TRBJ2-7; the D gene is possibly TRBD1 (6 bases). The CDR3 length is 15 residues. Trimming removed 1 base from V and 0 bases from J, with 11 bases in between. CDR1 is SGHRS, CDR2 YFSETQ, per germline. The part of the CDR3 DNA that was read is TGCGCCAGCAGCTTGACCTGGGACAACTCCTACGAG. Translation: CASSLTWDNSYE. The entire CDR3 protein is CASSLTWDNSYEQYF.

This clone was counted ten times or more. The sequenced part of the CDR3 DNA is TGTGCCAGCTCACCGAGGGGTGACTATGGC. Translating it yields CASSPRGDYG. The full CDR3 reads CASSPRGDYGYTF. The chain combines TRBV18 with TRBJ1-2; the D gene is possibly TRBD1 (5 bases). The read ends 3 residues shy of where the CDR3 ends; the end is completed using the germline J gene. The length of the CDR3 is 13 residues. V was pared by 3 bases and J by 3 bases, with 8 bases between. CDR1 is KGHSH and CDR2 is LQKENI in the germline V gene.

This clone occurred many times. The read ends 3 residues early relative to the CDR3; the germline J gene fills the gap. V usage is TRBV19 and J usage is TRBJ2-4; 8 nucleotides align to TRBD1. The ends lost 4 bases at V and 0 bases at J; junction bases unmatched: 11. CDR3 length: 18 residues. The germline V gene has CDR1 LNHDA and CDR2 SQIVND (reference sequence). The CDR3 spells CASSKALTGEVAKNIQYF. CDR3 bases read: TGTGCCAGTAGTAAAGCCCTGACAGGGGAGGTAGCCAAAAACATT.

A remark on this clone: The read is 3 residues too short to cover the CDR3 end, so that end is filled in from the germline J gene. The gene calls are TRBV30 and TRBJ2-1; D is unresolved. Trimming removed 2 bases from V and 5 bases from J, with 16 bases in between. Germline CDR1 reads GTSNPN; CDR2 reads SVGIG (reference sequence). The CDR3 runs to 15 residues. The CDR3 region is CAWSNIRLVNNEQFF. The sequenced CDR3 bases are TGTGCCTGGAGTAATATTCGGCTAGTTAACAATGAG. The variable domain in full, with the rest retrieved from reference TRBV30 and TRBJ2-1, is SQTIHQWPATLVQPVGSPLSLECTVEGTSNPNLYWYRQAAGRGLQLLFYSVGIGQISSEVPQNLSASRPQDRQFILSSKKLLLSDSGFYLCAWSNIRLVNNEQFFGPGTRLTVL.

Details on this clone: The CDR3 end lies 3 residues beyond the end of the read and is filled in from the germline J gene. The genes are TRBV7-8 and TRBJ2-2; 9 bases map to TRBD2. The CDR3 is 14 amino acids. Trimming removed 5 bases from V and 6 bases from J; junction bases left unmatched: 4. The V gene's germline CDR1 is SGHVS and CDR2 FQNEAQ. The CDR3 is CASSIRTSAGELFF. Partial CDR3 DNA: TGTGCCAGCAGCATTCGGACTAGCGCCGGGGAG.

This clone occurred a few times. With the read ending 3 residues before the CDR3 end, the germline J gene is used to fill in that end. V usage is TRBV6-2 or TRBV6-3 and J usage is TRBJ1-2; maybe TRBD1 (5 bases). Germline assignment: CDR1 MNHEY and CDR2 SVGEGT. CDR3 length: 17 amino acids. V was pared by 5 bases and J by 4 bases, with 23 bases between. CDR3 DNA (partial): TGTGCCAGCAGTCAGAAACAGGAGATTCGGCGGGGCTATGGC. It translates to CASSQKQEIRRGYG. The CDR3, in full, reads CASSQKQEIRRGYGYTF.

This clone was seen only a few times. The read is 3 residues too short to cover the CDR3 end, so that end is filled in from the germline J gene. The chain is built from TRBV7-9 and TRBJ2-2; D call uncertain. The V end was cut by 5 bases, the J end by 0 bases, with 7 bases between. This CDR3 region has 14 residues. CDR1 is SEHNR, CDR2 FQNEAQ, per germline (reference sequence). The CDR3 DNA, read in part, is TGTGCCAGCAGCGTCCATGCGAACACCGGGGAG. Amino acid sequence: CASSVHANTGE. The full CDR3 protein reads CASSVHANTGELFF.

This clone was recorded a few times. Coverage ceases 3 residues before the CDR3 finishes, and the germline J gene fills in the end. J is TRBJ2-7 and V is TRBV7-9; D uncertain. Germline V gene lookup returns CDR1 SEHNR and CDR2 FQNEAQ (reference sequence). The V gene lost 4 bases and the J gene lost 1 base, with 5 bases spanning the gap. The CDR3 spans 12 residues. The CDR3 sequence is CASSSTSYEQYF. The covered CDR3 bases are TGTGCCAGCAGCTCTACTTCCTACGAG.

This clone was recorded many times. The CDR3 extends 3 residues past the end of the read, so its final part is completed from the germline J gene. The V gene is TRBV6-2 or TRBV6-3, the J gene TRBJ1-5; a weak D match, TRBD1 (5 bases). Deletions cut 4 bases from V and 7 bases from J, with 11 bases between. The CDR3 length is 13 residues. Germline V gene sequence: CDR1 MNHEY, CDR2 SVGEGT. Incomplete CDR3 DNA: TGTGCCAGCAGTTCAGGGTCCCGACAGCCC. It translates to CASSSGSRQP. The whole CDR3 reads CASSSGSRQPQHF.

This clone was seen many times. The CDR3 goes on 3 residues after the read ends, and that part is filled in from the germline J gene. The V call is TRBV19, the J call TRBJ2-6; perhaps TRBD1 as D (5 bases). Germline loops: CDR1 LNHDA, CDR2 SQIVND (reference sequence). The CDR3 spans 19 residues. The ends were cut back, 2 bases at V and 4 bases at J, with 21 bases in the middle. The CDR3 sequence: CASSISVPRGSSGANVLTF. The DNA read from the CDR3 is TGTGCCAGTAGTATATCCGTGCCTAGGGGTAGCTCCGGGGCCAACGTC.

This clone came up a few times. Sequencing ends 3 residues short of the CDR3 end; the germline J gene provides the rest. This chain joins TRBV30 and TRBJ1-2; D is unclear. The CDR3 sequence is 12 residues long. V gave up 0 bases and J gave up 4 bases, with 6 bases separating them. Germline V gene sequence: CDR1 GTSNPN, CDR2 SVGIG (reference sequence). CDR3 DNA, as far as it was read: TGTGCCTGGAGTGTAACACCCTATGGC. Amino acids: CAWSVTPYG. The full CDR3 protein is CAWSVTPYGYTF.

This clone was detected only a few times. The missing CDR3 end, 3 residues past where the read stops, is filled in from the germline J gene. V usage is TRBV18 and J usage is TRBJ2-2; TRBD1 agrees at 9 bases. This CDR3 has 15 residues. In germline, CDR1 is KGHSH, CDR2 LQKENI. V shed 6 bases and J 5 bases; nucleotides not matched to a gene: 7. CDR3 DNA (partial): TGTGCCAGCTCGCCCCGACAGGGGGTTACCGGGGAG. Translation: CASSPRQGVTGE. The entire CDR3 is CASSPRQGVTGELFF.

Only a few counts were recorded for this clone. The CDR3 end lies 3 residues beyond the end of the read and is filled in from the germline J gene. The chain has TRBV6-2 or TRBV6-3 and TRBJ2-2; 9 bases are a match to TRBD1. Germline CDR1 reads MNHEY; CDR2 reads SVGEGT. The ends lost 7 bases at V and 0 bases at J; junction bases unmatched: 3. The CDR3 is 15 residues long. The chain's CDR3 is CASKRTGANTGELFF. The part of the CDR3 DNA that was read is TGTGCCAGCAAGAGGACAGGGGCGAACACCGGGGAG.

This clone was counted a few times. The CDR3 end falls 3 residues outside the read, so it is completed with the germline J gene. The chain recombines TRBV19 with TRBJ1-5, with TRBD1 as a possible D gene (6 bases). V was clipped by 6 bases and J by 0 bases, with 15 bases between them. There are 16 residues in the CDR3. Germline V gene sequence: CDR1 LNHDA, CDR2 SQIVND (reference sequence). CDR3: CASRNPQGYSNQPQHF. The part of the CDR3 DNA that was read is TGTGCCAGTAGGAATCCACAGGGATATAGCAATCAGCCC.

In its sample, this clone was seen a few times. CDR3 sequence reads: CASSPGTAKETQYF. The sequenced CDR3 bases are TGTGCCAGTAGTCCGGGGACAGCCAAAGAGACC. This rearrangement joins TRBV19 to TRBJ2-5, with TRBD1 matching 7 bases. The sequenced fragment ends 3 residues before the CDR3 boundary, so the rest is inferred from the germline J gene. V was clipped by 5 bases and J by 3 bases; unmatched bases: 6. The CDR3 totals 14 residues. CDR1 is LNHDA and CDR2 is SQIVND in the germline V gene (reference sequence).

A remark on this clone: Read data end 3 residues before the CDR3 end; the end is taken from the germline J gene. The chain links TRBV7-2 to TRBJ2-7; tentatively, D is TRBD1 or TRBD2 (5 bases each). The CDR3 has 15 residues. Trimming took off 8 bases at V and 0 bases at J, with 17 bases between the two ends. Per the germline V gene, CDR1 is SGHTA and CDR2 is FQGNSA. CDR3 DNA (partial): TGTGCCAGCGGGAAAGACAGTGGGAGCTCCTACGAG. Translation gives CASGKDSGSSYE. Given in full, the CDR3 is CASGKDSGSSYEQYF. The complete variable domain, with remaining parts taken from reference TRBV7-2 and TRBJ2-7, reads GAGVSQSPSNKVTEKGKDVELRCDPISGHTALYWYRQSLGQGLEFLIYFQGNSAPDKSGLPSDRFSAERTGGSVSTLTIQRTQQEDSAVYLCASGKDSGSSYEQYFGPGTRLTVT.